The following is a T cell receptor (beta chain) sequence with its context. This entry is derived from a study of lymphopenia after photon versus proton radiotherapy. Repertoires were generated with immunoSEQ multiplex PCR, while TCRdb's copy carries only in-frame clones and drops some. The repertoire holds 25,000 to 35,000 clones, with 75% to 90% as singletons. CDR1 is LNHNV and CDR2 is YYDKDF in the germline V gene (reference sequence). The V segment lost 3 bases and the J segment 7 bases; nucleotides outside the gene matches: 7. The CDR3 extends over 16 amino acids. Source: peripheral blood, taken from a patient treated with proton-based radiotherapy. The chain joins TRBV15 to TRBJ2-1; 12 bases align to TRBD2. This TCR came from a woman in her seventies with pancreatic cancer. Some clones in this sample may be carry-over from other donors' samples. The CDR3, as DNA: TGTGCCACCAGCAGGTCGAGACTAGCGGGAGAAAATGAGCAGTTCTTC. Protein sequence: CATSRSRLAGENEQFF.